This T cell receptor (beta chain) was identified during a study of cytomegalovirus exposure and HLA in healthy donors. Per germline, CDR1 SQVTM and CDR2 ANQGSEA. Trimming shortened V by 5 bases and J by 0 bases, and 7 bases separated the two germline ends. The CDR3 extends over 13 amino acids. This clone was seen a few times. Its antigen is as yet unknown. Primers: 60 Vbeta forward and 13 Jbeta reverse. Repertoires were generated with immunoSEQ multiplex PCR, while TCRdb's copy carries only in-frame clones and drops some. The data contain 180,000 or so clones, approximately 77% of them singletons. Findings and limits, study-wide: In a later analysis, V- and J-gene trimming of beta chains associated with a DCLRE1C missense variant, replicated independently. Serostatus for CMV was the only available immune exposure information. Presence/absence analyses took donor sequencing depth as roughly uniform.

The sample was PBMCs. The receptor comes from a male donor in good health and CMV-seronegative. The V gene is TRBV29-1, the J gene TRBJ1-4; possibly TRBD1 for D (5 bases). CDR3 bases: TGCAGCGTTAGGGGCGCAACTAATGAAAAACTGTTTTTT. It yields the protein CSVRGATNEKLFF.